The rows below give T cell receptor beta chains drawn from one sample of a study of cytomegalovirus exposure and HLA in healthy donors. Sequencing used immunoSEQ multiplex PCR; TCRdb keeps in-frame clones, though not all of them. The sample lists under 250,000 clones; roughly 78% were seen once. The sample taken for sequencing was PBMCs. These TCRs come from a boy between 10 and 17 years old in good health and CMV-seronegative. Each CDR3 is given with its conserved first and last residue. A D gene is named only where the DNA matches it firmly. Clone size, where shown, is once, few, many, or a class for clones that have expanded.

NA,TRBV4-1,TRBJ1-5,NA,CASSQERLGDQPQHF,TGCGCCAGCAGCCAAGAGAGGTTAGGAGATCAGCCCCAGCATTTT
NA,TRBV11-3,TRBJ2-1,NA,CASSSGQINEQFF,TGTGCCAGCAGCTCCGGACAGATCAATGAGCAGTTCTTC
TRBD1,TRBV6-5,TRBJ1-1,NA,CASSYGTGNTEAFF,TGTGCCAGCAGTTACGGGACAGGGAACACTGAAGCTTTCTTT
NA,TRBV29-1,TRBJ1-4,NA,CSVEGDRRLNPNEKLFF,TGCAGCGTTGAAGGTGATAGGCGGTTGAATCCTAATGAAAAACTGTTTTTT
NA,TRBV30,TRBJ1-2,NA,CAWSVLGRSYGYTF,TGTGCCTGGAGTGTACTTGGCAGGTCCTATGGCTACACCTTC
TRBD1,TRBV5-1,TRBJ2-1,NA,CASSYLQGGYNEQFF,TGCGCCAGCAGCTATCTACAGGGGGGCTACAATGAGCAGTTCTTC
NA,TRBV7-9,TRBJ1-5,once,CASTPGGSQPQHF,TGTGCCAGCACTCCCGGGGGGAGTCAGCCCCAGCATTTT
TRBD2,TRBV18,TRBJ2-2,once,CASSPQREFGELFF,TGTGCCAGCTCACCACAGCGGGAGTTCGGGGAGCTGTTTTTT
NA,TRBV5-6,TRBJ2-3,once,CASSQRVGGTSSTDTQYF,TGTGCCAGCAGCCAAAGGGTCGGGGGGACATCTAGCACAGATACGCAGTATTTT
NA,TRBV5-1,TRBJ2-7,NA,CASSLATGSYEQYF,TGCGCCAGCAGCTTGGCAACGGGTTCCTACGAGCAGTACTTC
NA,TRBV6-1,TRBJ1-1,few,CASSVIEAFF,TGTGCCAGCAGTGTCATTGAAGCTTTCTTT
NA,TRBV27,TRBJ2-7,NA,CASSLSSGVGYEQYF,TGTGCCAGCAGTTTATCGTCAGGGGTCGGCTACGAGCAGTACTTC
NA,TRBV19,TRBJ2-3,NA,CASARGGTSTDTQYF,TGTGCCAGCGCACGGGGCGGGACTAGCACAGATACGCAGTATTTT
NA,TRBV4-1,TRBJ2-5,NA,CASSPGETQYF,TGCGCCAGCAGCCCAGGGGAGACCCAGTACTTC
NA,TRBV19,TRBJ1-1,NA,CASSAQTDTEAFF,TGTGCCAGTAGCGCCCAAACTGACACTGAAGCTTTCTTT
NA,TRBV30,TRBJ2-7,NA,CAWNHRSYEQYF,TGTGCCTGGAACCACAGAAGCTACGAGCAGTACTTC
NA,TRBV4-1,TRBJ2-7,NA,CASSPSGDIGDEQYF,TGCGCCAGCAGCCCTTCCGGCGACATTGGCGACGAGCAGTACTTC
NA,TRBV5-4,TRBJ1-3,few,CASSLGRGSGNTIYF,TGTGCCAGCAGCTTGGGCAGGGGTTCTGGAAACACCATATATTTT
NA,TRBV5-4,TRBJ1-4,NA,CASSRGNEKLFF,TGTGCCAGCAGCCGGGGTAATGAAAAACTGTTTTTT
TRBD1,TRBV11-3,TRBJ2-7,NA,CASSLLSGGSYEQYF,TGTGCCAGCAGCTTACTATCAGGGGGCTCCTACGAGCAGTACTTC
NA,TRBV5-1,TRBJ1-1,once,CATAPGINTEAFF,TGCGCCACCGCACCGGGAATAAACACTGAAGCTTTCTTT
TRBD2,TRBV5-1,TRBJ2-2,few,CASSLVLAANTGELFF,TGCGCCAGCAGCTTGGTACTAGCGGCGAACACCGGGGAGCTGTTTTTT
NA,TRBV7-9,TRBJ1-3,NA,CASSPGRVQGNTIYF,TGTGCCAGCAGCCCCGGCCGGGTGCAAGGAAACACCATATATTTT
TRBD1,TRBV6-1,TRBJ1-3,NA,CASSEDRAVGF,TGTGCCAGCTCGGAAGACAGGGCAGTTGGTTTT
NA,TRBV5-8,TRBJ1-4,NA,CASTPVGLLNEKLFF,TGTGCCAGCACGCCCGTTGGACTCCTTAATGAAAAACTGTTTTTT
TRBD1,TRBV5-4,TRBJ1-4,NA,CASSRPDRVEKLFF,TGTGCCAGCAGCCGACCCGACAGGGTGGAAAAACTGTTTTTT
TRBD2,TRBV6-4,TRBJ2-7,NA,CASSDSNLAGCLGYEQYF,TGTGCCAGCAGTGACTCGAACCTAGCGGGCTGCTTGGGTTACGAGCAGTACTTC
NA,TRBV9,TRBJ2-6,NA,CASSPRGSSGANVLTF,TGTGCCAGCAGCCCTCGGGGGAGCTCTGGGGCCAACGTCCTGACTTTC
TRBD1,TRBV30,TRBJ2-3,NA,CAWSVLDRVRTDTQYF,TGTGCCTGGAGTGTACTGGACAGGGTAAGGACAGATACGCAGTATTTT
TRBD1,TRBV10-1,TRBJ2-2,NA,CASSGTGRGTGELFF,TGCGCCAGCAGTGGGACGGGCAGGGGGACCGGGGAGCTGTTTTTT
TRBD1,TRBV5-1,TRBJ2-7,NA,CASSQTGSEQYF,TGCGCCAGCAGCCAGACAGGGTCCGAGCAGTACTTC
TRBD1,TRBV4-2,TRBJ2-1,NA,CASSQGPSRGGADNEQFF,TGTGCCAGCAGCCAAGGGCCCTCTAGAGGGGGCGCGGACAATGAGCAGTTCTTC
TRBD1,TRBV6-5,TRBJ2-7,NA,CASSKTGVYYEQYF,TGTGCCAGCAGTAAGACAGGGGTTTACTACGAGCAGTACTTC
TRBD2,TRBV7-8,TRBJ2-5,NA,CASSFPRGARQETQYF,TGTGCCAGCAGCTTTCCGCGGGGGGCCCGACAAGAGACCCAGTACTTC
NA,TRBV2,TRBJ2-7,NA,CASRFTENPYEQYF,TGTGCCAGCAGGTTTACAGAGAACCCCTACGAGCAGTACTTC
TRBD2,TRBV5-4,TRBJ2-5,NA,CASSPGLAGSQETQYF,TGTGCCAGCAGCCCAGGACTAGCGGGGTCTCAAGAGACCCAGTACTTC
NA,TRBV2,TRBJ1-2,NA,CASSERRYGYTF,TGTGCCAGCAGTGAGAGGCGGTATGGCTACACCTTC
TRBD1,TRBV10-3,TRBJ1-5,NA,CAISDGTGVSNQPQHF,TGTGCCATCAGTGACGGGACAGGGGTCAGCAATCAGCCCCAGCATTTT
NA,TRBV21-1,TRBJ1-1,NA,CASSNPTGGRDSEAFF,TGTGCCAGCAGCAACCCGACAGGGGGGAGAGATAGTGAAGCTTTCTTT
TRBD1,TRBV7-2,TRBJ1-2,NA,CASSLAGTGNYGYTF,TGTGCCAGCAGCTTAGCTGGGACAGGAAACTATGGCTACACCTTC
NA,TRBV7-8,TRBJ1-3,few,CASSLEGNSGNTIYF,TGTGCCAGCAGCTTAGAGGGGAACTCTGGAAACACCATATATTTT